This entry concerns a single T cell receptor beta chain. It was with 60 Vbeta and 13 Jbeta primers that the PCR ran. Clones were sequenced by immunoSEQ multiplex PCR, and TCRdb holds only the in-frame ones, with some missing. The sample holds approximately 180,000 clones, 70% to 80% seen once. The data were taken from a study of cytomegalovirus exposure and HLA in healthy donors. The germline CDR1 and CDR2 sequences are LNHDA and SQIVND (reference sequence). This CDR3 comprises 15 residues. The germline V and J ends were trimmed by 3 bases and 1 base, with 10 bases remaining between them. The sequenced material came from PBMCs. This TCR was sampled from a male donor in good health and CMV-seronegative. The V gene is TRBV19, the J gene TRBJ2-4; TRBD2 might be the D (5 bases). Here the CDR3 reads CASSIGGAAKNIQYF. CDR3 sequence (DNA): TGTGCCAGTAGTATTGGAGGAGCGGCCAAAAACATTCAGTACTTC.